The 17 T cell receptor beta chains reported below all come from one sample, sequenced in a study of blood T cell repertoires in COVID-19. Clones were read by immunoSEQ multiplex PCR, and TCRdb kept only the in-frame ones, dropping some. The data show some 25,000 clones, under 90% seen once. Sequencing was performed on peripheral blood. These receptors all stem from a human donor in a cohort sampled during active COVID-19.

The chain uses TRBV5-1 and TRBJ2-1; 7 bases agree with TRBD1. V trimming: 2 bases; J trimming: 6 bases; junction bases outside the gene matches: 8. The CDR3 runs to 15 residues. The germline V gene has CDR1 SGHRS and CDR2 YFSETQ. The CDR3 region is CASSLQGFPSNEQFF. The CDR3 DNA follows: TGCGCCAGCAGCTTACAGGGGTTCCCAAGCAATGAGCAGTTCTTC. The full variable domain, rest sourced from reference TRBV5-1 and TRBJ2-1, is KAGVTQTPRYLIKTRGQQVTLSCSPISGHRSVSWYQQTPGQGLQFLFEYFSETQRNKGNFPGRFSGRQFSNSRSEMNVSTLELGDSALYLCASSLQGFPSNEQFFGPGTRLTVL.

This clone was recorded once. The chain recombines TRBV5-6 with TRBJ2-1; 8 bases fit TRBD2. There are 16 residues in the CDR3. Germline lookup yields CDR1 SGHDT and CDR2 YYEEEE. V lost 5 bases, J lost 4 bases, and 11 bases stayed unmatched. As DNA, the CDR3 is TGTGCCAGCAGGCGGGATAGCGGGGAAGTTTACAATGAGCAGTTCTTC. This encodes CASRRDSGEVYNEQFF.

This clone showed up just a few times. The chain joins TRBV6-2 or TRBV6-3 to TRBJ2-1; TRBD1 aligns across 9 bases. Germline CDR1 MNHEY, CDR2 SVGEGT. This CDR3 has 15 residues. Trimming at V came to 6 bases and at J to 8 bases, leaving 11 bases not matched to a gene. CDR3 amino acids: CASSQGQGFWDEQFF. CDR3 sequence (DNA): TGTGCCAGCAGCCAGGGACAGGGTTTTTGGGATGAGCAGTTCTTC.

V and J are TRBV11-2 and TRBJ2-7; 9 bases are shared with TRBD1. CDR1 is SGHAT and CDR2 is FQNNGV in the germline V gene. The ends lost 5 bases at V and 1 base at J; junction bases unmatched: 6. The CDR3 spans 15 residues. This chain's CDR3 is CASSRDREVSYEQYF. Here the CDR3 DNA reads TGTGCCAGCAGCCGGGACAGGGAAGTTTCCTACGAGCAGTACTTC.

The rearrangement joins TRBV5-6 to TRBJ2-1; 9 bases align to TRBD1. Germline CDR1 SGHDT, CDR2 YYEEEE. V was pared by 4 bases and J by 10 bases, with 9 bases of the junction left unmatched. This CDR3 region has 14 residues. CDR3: CASSTDRGKWEQFF. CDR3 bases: TGTGCCAGCAGCACGGACAGGGGAAAGTGGGAGCAGTTCTTC.

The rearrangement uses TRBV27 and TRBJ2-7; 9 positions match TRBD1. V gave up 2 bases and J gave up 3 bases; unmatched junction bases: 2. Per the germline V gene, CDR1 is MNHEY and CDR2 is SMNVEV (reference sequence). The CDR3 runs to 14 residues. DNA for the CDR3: TGTGCCAGCAGTTTAGTGACAGGGGGCTACGAGCAGTACTTC. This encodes CASSLVTGGYEQYF.

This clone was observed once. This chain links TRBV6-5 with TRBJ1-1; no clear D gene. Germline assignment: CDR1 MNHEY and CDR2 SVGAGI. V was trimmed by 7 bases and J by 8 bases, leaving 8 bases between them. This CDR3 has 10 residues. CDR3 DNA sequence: TGTGCCAGCAAGCTCACGGAAGCTTTCTTT. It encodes CASKLTEAFF.

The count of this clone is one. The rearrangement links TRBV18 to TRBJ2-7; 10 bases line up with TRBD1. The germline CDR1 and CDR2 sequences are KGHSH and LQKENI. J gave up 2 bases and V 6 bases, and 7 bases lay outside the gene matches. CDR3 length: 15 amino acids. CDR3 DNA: TGTGCCAGCTCGCCCGGGACAGGGGTTGCCTACGAGCAGTACTTC. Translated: CASSPGTGVAYEQYF.

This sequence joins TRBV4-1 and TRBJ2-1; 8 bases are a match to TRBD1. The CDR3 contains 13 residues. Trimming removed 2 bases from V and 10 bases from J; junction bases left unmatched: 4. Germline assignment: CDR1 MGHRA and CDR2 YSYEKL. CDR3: CASSQQGQGEQFF. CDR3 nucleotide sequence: TGCGCCAGCAGCCAACAAGGACAGGGCGAGCAGTTCTTC.

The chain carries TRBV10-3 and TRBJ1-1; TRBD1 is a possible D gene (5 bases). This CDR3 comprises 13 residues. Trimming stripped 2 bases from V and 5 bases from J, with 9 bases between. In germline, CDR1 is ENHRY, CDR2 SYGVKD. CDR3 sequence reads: CAISEQGGTEAFF. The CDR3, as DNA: TGTGCCATCAGTGAGCAGGGAGGGACTGAAGCTTTCTTT.

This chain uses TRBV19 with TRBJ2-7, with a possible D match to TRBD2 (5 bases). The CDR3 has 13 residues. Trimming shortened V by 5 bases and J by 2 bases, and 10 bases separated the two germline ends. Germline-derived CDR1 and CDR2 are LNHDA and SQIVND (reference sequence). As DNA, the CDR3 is TGTGCCAGTAGTCCTACCGGGACCTACGAGCAGTACTTC. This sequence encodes CASSPTGTYEQYF.

CDR3 sequence reads: CASSEGTGTGGWGTEAFF. The CDR3 DNA reads as TGTGCCAGCAGTGAGGGAACCGGGACAGGGGGTTGGGGCACTGAAGCTTTCTTT. The chain combines TRBV6-1 with TRBJ1-1; TRBD1 matches 11 bases. J gave up 4 bases and V 3 bases, and 13 bases lay outside the gene matches. The CDR3 spans 18 residues. Germline lookup yields CDR1 MNHNS and CDR2 SASEGT.

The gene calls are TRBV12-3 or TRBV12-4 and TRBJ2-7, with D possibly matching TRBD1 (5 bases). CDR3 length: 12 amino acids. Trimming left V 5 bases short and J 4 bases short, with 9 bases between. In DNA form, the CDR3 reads TGTGCCAGCAGTGTAGACAGTTACGAGCAGTACTTC. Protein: CASSVDSYEQYF.

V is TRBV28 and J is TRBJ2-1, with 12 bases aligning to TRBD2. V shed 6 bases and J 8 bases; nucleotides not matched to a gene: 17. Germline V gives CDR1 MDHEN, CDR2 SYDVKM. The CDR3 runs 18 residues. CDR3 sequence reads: CASRPLGLAGGPVYEQFF. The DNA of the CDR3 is TGTGCCAGCAGACCCCTTGGTCTAGCGGGAGGGCCGGTCTATGAGCAGTTCTTC.

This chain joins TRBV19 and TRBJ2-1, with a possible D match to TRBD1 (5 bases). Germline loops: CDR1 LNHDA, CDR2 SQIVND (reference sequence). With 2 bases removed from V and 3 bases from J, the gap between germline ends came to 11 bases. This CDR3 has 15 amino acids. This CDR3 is CASSIKRGFYNEQFF. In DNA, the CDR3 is TGTGCCAGTAGTATAAAAAGGGGTTTCTACAATGAGCAGTTCTTC.

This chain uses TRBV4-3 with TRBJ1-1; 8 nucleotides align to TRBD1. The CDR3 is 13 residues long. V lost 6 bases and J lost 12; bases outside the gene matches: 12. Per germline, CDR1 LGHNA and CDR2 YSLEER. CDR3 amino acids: CASRPPGQGETFF. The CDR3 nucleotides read TGCGCCAGCAGACCCCCTGGACAGGGAGAGACTTTCTTT.

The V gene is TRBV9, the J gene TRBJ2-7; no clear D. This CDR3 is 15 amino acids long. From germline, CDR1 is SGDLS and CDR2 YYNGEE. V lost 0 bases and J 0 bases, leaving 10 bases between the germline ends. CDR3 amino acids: CASSVDPRSSYEQYF. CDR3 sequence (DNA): TGTGCCAGCAGCGTAGATCCGAGGAGCTCCTACGAGCAGTACTTC.